This entry lists 21 T cell receptor beta chains sequenced from one sample in a study of cytomegalovirus exposure and HLA in healthy donors. This PCR relied on a set of 60 Vbeta primers and 13 Jbeta primers. Repertoires were generated with immunoSEQ multiplex PCR, while TCRdb's copy carries only in-frame clones and drops some. Altogether about 170,000 clones are present, more than 65% being singletons, with the ten largest covering about 1.6%. Sequencing input: PBMCs. All receptors derive from a male donor in good health and CMV-seronegative.

The rearrangement links TRBV11-2 to TRBJ2-7, with TRBD1 identical over 9 bases. V was pared by 0 bases and J by 4 bases, with 4 bases of the junction left unmatched. CDR3 length: 15 amino acids. Per the germline V gene, CDR1 is SGHAT and CDR2 is FQNNGV. This chain's CDR3 is CASSLDLDRGYEQYF. CDR3 nucleotide sequence: TGTGCCAGCAGCTTAGATTTGGACAGGGGTTACGAGCAGTACTTC. Combining the CDR3 with reference TRBV11-2 and TRBJ2-7 gives the whole variable domain EAGVAQSPRYKIIEKRQSVAFWCNPISGHATLYWYQQILGQGPKLLIQFQNNGVVDDSQLPKDRFSAERLKGVDSTLKIQPAKLEDSAVYLCASSLDLDRGYEQYFGPGTRLTVT.

This chain joins TRBV5-1 and TRBJ2-7, with TRBD2 matching 7 bases. CDR3 length: 13 amino acids. CDR1 is SGHRS and CDR2 is YFSETQ in the germline V gene. The V segment lost 5 bases and the J segment 7 bases; nucleotides outside the gene matches: 9. The CDR3 DNA reads TGCGCCAGCAGTCCCCGGACTAGAGATGAGCAGTACTTC. This sequence encodes CASSPRTRDEQYF.

This rearrangement joins TRBV5-8 to TRBJ1-1; weak D call: TRBD1 (6 bases). The CDR3 contains 14 residues. The V end was cut by 4 bases, the J end by 1 base, with 11 bases between. The germline CDR1 and CDR2 sequences are SGHTS and YDEGEE. The CDR3 loop is CASSPVQGNTEAFF. Here the CDR3 DNA reads TGTGCCAGCAGCCCCGTACAGGGGAACACTGAAGCTTTCTTT.

V gene TRBV6-5 combines with J gene TRBJ1-2; 10 nucleotides agree with TRBD1. The V gene's germline CDR1 is MNHEY and CDR2 SVGAGI. The CDR3 is 15 residues long. V trimming: 6 bases; J trimming: 8 bases; junction bases outside the gene matches: 12. The CDR3 nucleotides are TGTGCCAGCAGCCCTACGGGACAGGGGCTTTACGGCTACACCTTC. It translates to CASSPTGQGLYGYTF.

The rearrangement joins TRBV10-1 to TRBJ1-1; a weak D match, TRBD1 (6 bases). Germline assignment: CDR1 WNHNN and CDR2 SYGVQD (reference sequence). The CDR3 loop spans 14 amino acids. Trimming took 8 bases from V and 4 from J, leaving 17 bases between them. CDR3: CASRASLGGTEAFF. The CDR3 nucleotides are TGCGCCAGCCGAGCCTCCCTAGGGGGCACTGAAGCTTTCTTT.

CDR3 in amino acids: CASSLSPTGGNGELFF. The DNA for the CDR3 is TGTGCCAGCAGTTTATCACCGACAGGGGGGAACGGGGAGCTGTTTTTT. The chain carries TRBV27 and TRBJ2-2; 9 nucleotides line up with TRBD1. Germline V gene sequence: CDR1 MNHEY, CDR2 SMNVEV (reference sequence). The CDR3 spans 16 residues. Trimming took 0 bases from V and 7 from J; bases not matched to a gene: 6.

The chain employs TRBV6-1 and TRBJ1-4; D uncertain. The CDR3 sequence is 15 residues long. Trimming cost V 8 bases and J 1 base, with 14 bases left between them. CDR1 and CDR2 (germline): MNHNS, SASEGT. The chain's CDR3 is CASSRAVGTNEKLFF. CDR3 sequence (DNA): TGTGCCAGCTCCCGTGCAGTTGGAACTAATGAAAAACTGTTTTTT.

V usage is TRBV7-2 and J usage is TRBJ2-5; 8 nucleotides align to TRBD1. CDR1 and CDR2 from the germline V gene are SGHTA and FQGNSA. J gave up 5 bases and V 1 base, and 6 bases lay outside the gene matches. The CDR3 totals 15 residues. In DNA form, the CDR3 reads TGTGCCAGCAGCTTAGGCAACAGGGGGTTCGAGACCCAGTACTTC. Its protein is CASSLGNRGFETQYF.

The V and J genes are TRBV28 and TRBJ2-5; 7 bases fit TRBD2. TRBJ2-7 explains the end of the DNA better; the J call may be wrong. This CDR3 has 15 amino acids. Germline-derived CDR1 and CDR2 are MDHEN and SYDVKM. This chain's CDR3 is CASSFWTSGSYEQYF. CDR3 nucleotide sequence: TGTGCCAGCAGTTTCTGGACTAGTGGATCCTACGAGCAGTACTTC.

The V call is TRBV4-2, the J call TRBJ2-3, with 12 bases identical to TRBD2. V trimming: 2 bases; J trimming: 2 bases; junction bases outside the gene matches: 8. Germline assignment: CDR1 LGHNA and CDR2 YNFKEQ. The CDR3 runs 18 residues. The CDR3 here is CASSQLTSGGPNTDTQYF. DNA of the CDR3: TGTGCCAGCAGCCAATTGACTAGCGGGGGCCCTAACACAGATACGCAGTATTTT.

The V call is TRBV19, the J call TRBJ2-7; possible D gene TRBD2, 6 bases. The germline gives CDR1 LNHDA, CDR2 SQIVND (reference sequence). This CDR3 contains 13 residues. The ends were cut back, 5 bases at V and 3 bases at J, with 11 bases in the middle. This CDR3 reads CASSRDWGYEQYF. As DNA, the CDR3 is TGTGCCAGTAGTCGGGACTGGGGCTACGAGCAGTACTTC. The whole variable domain, filled in from reference TRBV19 and TRBJ2-7, reads DGGITQSPKYLFRKEGQNVTLSCEQNLNHDAMYWYRQDPGQGLRLIYYSQIVNDFQKGDIAEGYSVSREKKESFPLTVTSAQKNPTAFYLCASSRDWGYEQYFGPGTRLTVT.

DNA for the CDR3: TGTGCCAGCAGTGACTCGACTAGCGGGGCCACAGATACGCAGTATTTT. Translating gives CASSDSTSGATDTQYF. J is TRBJ2-3 and V is TRBV6-4; 11 bases align to TRBD2. CDR3 length: 16 residues. Germline CDR1 MRHNA, CDR2 SNTAGT. J gave up 2 bases and V 0 bases, and 1 base lay outside the gene matches.

The chain uses TRBV6-5 and TRBJ2-7, with TRBD1 as a possible D gene (5 bases). With 2 bases removed from V and 2 bases from J, the gap between germline ends came to 13 bases. This CDR3 comprises 15 residues. Germline CDR1 is MNHEY and CDR2 is SVGAGI. In DNA form, the CDR3 reads TGTGCCAGCAGTTACGTTTCCAGGGCCACCTACGAGCAGTACTTC. Amino acid sequence: CASSYVSRATYEQYF.

The chain couples TRBV6-5 to TRBJ2-7; tentative D call: TRBD1 (6 bases). CDR1 MNHEY and CDR2 SVGAGI come from the germline V gene. The V and J ends lost 10 bases and 6 bases respectively, with 19 bases between them. The CDR3 covers 13 residues. CDR3 DNA: TGTGCCACCGAAGACAGGTTCTCGGTCGAGCAGTACTTC. It codes for CATEDRFSVEQYF.

This rearrangement joins TRBV10-3 to TRBJ2-6, with a possible D match to TRBD2 (6 bases). V lost 0 bases to trimming and J lost 1 base, with 22 bases between them. Germline V CDR1 and CDR2: ENHRY, SYGVKD. The CDR3 is 21 residues long. CDR3 amino acids: CAISESLVRWGVGSGANVLTF. The DNA of the CDR3 is TGTGCCATCAGTGAGTCTCTCGTCCGTTGGGGGGTAGGGTCTGGGGCCAACGTCCTGACTTTC.

V gene TRBV13 combines with J gene TRBJ1-4; tentatively, D is TRBD1 (6 bases). V dropped 5 bases and J dropped 8 bases, with 18 bases sitting between them. This CDR3 comprises 15 residues. The germline V gene has CDR1 PRHDT and CDR2 FYEKMQ (reference sequence). The CDR3 spells CASSRTGSRGEKLFF. The CDR3 coding sequence is TGTGCCAGCAGCCGTACAGGGTCGAGAGGCGAAAAACTGTTTTTT. The full variable domain, rest sourced from reference TRBV13 and TRBJ1-4, is AAGVIQSPRHLIKEKRETATLKCYPIPRHDTVYWYQQGPGQDPQFLISFYEKMQSDKGSIPDRFSAQQFSDYHSELNMSSLELGDSALYFCASSRTGSRGEKLFFGSGTQLSVL.

This chain connects TRBV7-7 to TRBJ2-3; 7 bases agree with TRBD1. The V and J ends lost 5 bases and 2 bases, in that order; junction bases with no gene match: 4. This CDR3 is built from 14 residues. Germline CDR1 reads SSHAT; CDR2 reads FNYEAQ (reference sequence). For the CDR3, the DNA is TGTGCCAGCAGCACGGGACAGATCACAGATACGCAGTATTTT. Encoded protein: CASSTGQITDTQYF.

The chain recombines TRBV9 with TRBJ2-2; 9 bases align to TRBD2. With V trimmed by 6 bases and J by 7 bases, 13 bases remained unmatched. The CDR3 consists of 16 residues. Germline CDR1 SGDLS, CDR2 YYNGEE. CDR3 loop: CASTRGGAGGVGELFF. The DNA for the CDR3 is TGTGCCAGCACCCGGGGAGGAGCGGGAGGAGTCGGGGAGCTGTTTTTT. The full variable domain, rest sourced from reference TRBV9 and TRBJ2-2, is DSGVTQTPKHLITATGQRVTLRCSPRSGDLSVYWYQQSLDQGLQFLIQYYNGEERAKGNILERFSAQQFPDLHSELNLSSLELGDSALYFCASTRGGAGGVGELFFGEGSRLTVL.

This chain connects TRBV6-5 to TRBJ2-5; tentative D call: TRBD1 (7 bases). Gene TRBJ2-7 matches the end of the DNA better, so the J call may be wrong. The CDR3 loop spans 15 amino acids. Germline CDR1 and CDR2: MNHEY and SVGAGI. The CDR3 loop is CASSYGGDSSYEQYF. CDR3 in DNA: TGTGCCAGCAGTTACGGCGGGGACAGCTCCTACGAGCAGTACTTC.

DNA of the CDR3: TGTGCCAGCAGCTCCAGGGGGAACACTGAAGCTTTCTTT. It specifies CASSSRGNTEAFF. The genes are TRBV7-6 and TRBJ1-1; maybe TRBD1 (6 bases). Germline V gene lookup returns CDR1 SGHVS and CDR2 FNYEAQ. V lost 4 bases, J lost 1 base, and 7 bases lay in between. The CDR3 length is 13 residues.

The CDR3, as DNA: TGCGCCAGCAGCCCCCGCCCCTGGGGCCGGAACTACGAGCAGTACTTC. Translation: CASSPRPWGRNYEQYF. This chain joins TRBV4-1 and TRBJ2-5, with D perhaps matching TRBD1 (5 bases). The J call is uncertain, as TRBJ2-7 better fits the DNA end. This CDR3 is 16 amino acids long. Germline CDR1 MGHRA, CDR2 YSYEKL.